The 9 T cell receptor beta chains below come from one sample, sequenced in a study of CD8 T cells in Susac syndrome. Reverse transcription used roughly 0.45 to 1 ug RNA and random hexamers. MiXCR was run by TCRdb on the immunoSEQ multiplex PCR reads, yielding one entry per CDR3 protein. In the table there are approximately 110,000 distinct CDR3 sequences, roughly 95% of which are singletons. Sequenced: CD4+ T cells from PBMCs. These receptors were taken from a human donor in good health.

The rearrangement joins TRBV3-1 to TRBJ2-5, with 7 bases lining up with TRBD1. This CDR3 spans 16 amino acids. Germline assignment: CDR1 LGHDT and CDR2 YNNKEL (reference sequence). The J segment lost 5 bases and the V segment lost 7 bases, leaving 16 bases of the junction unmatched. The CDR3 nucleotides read TGTGCCAGCAACTCCCGGGGACAGTTCCCAGCCGAGACCCAGTACTTC. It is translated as CASNSRGQFPAETQYF.

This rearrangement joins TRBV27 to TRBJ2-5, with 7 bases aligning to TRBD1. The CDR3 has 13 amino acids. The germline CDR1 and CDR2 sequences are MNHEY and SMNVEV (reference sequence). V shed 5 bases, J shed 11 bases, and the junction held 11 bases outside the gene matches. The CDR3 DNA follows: TGTGCCAGCAGTGTGGGGACAGCCCAATCTCAGTACTTC. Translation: CASSVGTAQSQYF.

CDR3 coding DNA: TGCGCCAGCAGTCCGGGTCCGGGACAGGGCACTGGCGGGAGTGCCTTAGGGGCCAACGTCCTGACTTTC. Its protein is CASSPGPGQGTGGSALGANVLTF. The chain employs TRBV4-1 and TRBJ2-6, with TRBD1 matching over 9 bases. The V segment lost 6 bases and the J segment 4 bases; nucleotides outside the gene matches: 28. The germline CDR1 and CDR2 sequences are MGHRA and YSYEKL. This CDR3 region has 23 residues.

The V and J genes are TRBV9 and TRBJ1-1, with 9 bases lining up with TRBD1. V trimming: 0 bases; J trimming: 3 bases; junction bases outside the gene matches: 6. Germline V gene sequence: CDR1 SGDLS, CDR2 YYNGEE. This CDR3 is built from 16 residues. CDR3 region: CASSVAGTGLDTEAFF. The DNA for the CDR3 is TGTGCCAGCAGCGTAGCTGGGACAGGGCTTGACACTGAAGCTTTCTTT. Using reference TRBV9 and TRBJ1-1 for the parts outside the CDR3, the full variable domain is DSGVTQTPKHLITATGQRVTLRCSPRSGDLSVYWYQQSLDQGLQFLIQYYNGEERAKGNILERFSAQQFPDLHSELNLSSLELGDSALYFCASSVAGTGLDTEAFFGQGTRLTVV.

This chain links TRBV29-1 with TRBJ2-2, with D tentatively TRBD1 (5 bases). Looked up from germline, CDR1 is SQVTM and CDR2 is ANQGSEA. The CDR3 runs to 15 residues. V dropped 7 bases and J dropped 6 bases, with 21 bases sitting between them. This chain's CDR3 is CSARLGALLSGELFF. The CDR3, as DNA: TGCAGCGCCCGGTTAGGGGCGCTCTTGTCCGGGGAGCTGTTTTTT.

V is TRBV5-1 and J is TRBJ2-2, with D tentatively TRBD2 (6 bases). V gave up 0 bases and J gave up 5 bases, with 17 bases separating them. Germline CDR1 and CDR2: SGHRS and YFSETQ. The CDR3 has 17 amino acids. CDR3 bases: TGCGCCAGCAGCTTGGATGGCCCGGGAGACCCTACCGGGGAGCTGTTTTTT. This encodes CASSLDGPGDPTGELFF. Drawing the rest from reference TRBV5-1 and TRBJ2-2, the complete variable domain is KAGVTQTPRYLIKTRGQQVTLSCSPISGHRSVSWYQQTPGQGLQFLFEYFSETQRNKGNFPGRFSGRQFSNSRSEMNVSTLELGDSALYLCASSLDGPGDPTGELFFGEGSRLTVL.

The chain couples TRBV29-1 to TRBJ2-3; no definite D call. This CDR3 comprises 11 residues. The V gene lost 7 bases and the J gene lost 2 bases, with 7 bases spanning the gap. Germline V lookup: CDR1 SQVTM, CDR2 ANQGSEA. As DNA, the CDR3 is TGCAGCGCCGGACCCACAGATACGCAGTATTTT. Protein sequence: CSAGPTDTQYF.

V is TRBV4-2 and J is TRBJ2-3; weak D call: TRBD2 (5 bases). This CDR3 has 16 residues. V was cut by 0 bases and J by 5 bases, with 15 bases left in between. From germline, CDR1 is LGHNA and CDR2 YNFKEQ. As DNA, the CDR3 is TGTGCCAGCAGCCAAGATCGGCGGACTCTTAAAGATACGCAGTATTTT. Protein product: CASSQDRRTLKDTQYF.

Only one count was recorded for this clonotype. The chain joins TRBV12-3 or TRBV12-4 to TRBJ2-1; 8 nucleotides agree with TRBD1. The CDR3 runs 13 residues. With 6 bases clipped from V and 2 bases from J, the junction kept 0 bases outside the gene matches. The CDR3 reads CASRDRAYNEQFF. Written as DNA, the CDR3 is TGTGCCAGCAGGGACAGGGCCTACAATGAGCAGTTCTTC.